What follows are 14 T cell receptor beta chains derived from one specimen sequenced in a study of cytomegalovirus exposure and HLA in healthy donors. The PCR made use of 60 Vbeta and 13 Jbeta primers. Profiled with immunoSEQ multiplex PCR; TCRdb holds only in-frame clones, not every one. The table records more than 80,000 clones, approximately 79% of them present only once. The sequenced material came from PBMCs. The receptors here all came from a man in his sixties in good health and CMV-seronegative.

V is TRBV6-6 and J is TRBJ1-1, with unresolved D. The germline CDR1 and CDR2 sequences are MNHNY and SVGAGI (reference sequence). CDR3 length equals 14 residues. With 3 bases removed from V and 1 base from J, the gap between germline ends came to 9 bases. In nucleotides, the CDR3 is TGTGCCAGCAGTTATGAGGGATCGAACACTGAAGCTTTCTTT. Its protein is CASSYEGSNTEAFF.

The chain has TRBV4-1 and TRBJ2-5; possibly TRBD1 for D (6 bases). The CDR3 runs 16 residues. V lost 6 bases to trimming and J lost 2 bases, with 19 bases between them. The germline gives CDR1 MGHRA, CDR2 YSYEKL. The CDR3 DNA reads TGCGCCAGCAGGCGGACAGCGGAGAGTTATCAAGAGACCCAGTACTTC. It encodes CASRRTAESYQETQYF.

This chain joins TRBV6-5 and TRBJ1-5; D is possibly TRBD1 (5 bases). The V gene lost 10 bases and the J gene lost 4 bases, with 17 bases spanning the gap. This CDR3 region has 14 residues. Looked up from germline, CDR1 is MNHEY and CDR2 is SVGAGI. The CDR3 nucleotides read TGTGCCACCCCAGGCCAGGGCCCAAATCAGCCCCAGCATTTT. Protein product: CATPGQGPNQPQHF.

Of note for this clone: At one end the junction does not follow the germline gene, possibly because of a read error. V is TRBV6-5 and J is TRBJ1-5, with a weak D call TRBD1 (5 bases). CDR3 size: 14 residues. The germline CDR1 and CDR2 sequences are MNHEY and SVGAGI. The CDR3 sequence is CASSYSGGDQPQHF. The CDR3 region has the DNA TGTGCCAGCAGCTACTCGGGGGGGGATCAGCCCCAGCATTTT.

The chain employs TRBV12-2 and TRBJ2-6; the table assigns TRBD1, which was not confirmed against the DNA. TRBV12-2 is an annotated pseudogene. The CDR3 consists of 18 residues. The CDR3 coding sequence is TGTGCAAGTCTCCATGTCTGGGACAGGGACTCTGGGGCCAACGTCCTGACTTTC. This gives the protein CASLHVWDRDSGANVLTF.

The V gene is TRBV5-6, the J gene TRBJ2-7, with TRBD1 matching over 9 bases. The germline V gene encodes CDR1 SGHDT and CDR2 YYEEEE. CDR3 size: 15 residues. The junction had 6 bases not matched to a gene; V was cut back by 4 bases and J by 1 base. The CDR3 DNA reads TGTGCCAGCAGCAAGCGGGACAGGGCTTCCTACGAGCAGTACGTC. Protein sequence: CASSKRDRASYEQYV.

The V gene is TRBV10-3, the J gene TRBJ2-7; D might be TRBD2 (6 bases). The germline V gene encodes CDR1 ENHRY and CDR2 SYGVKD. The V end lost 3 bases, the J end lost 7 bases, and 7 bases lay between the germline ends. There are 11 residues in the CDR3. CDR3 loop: CAISDGGEQYF. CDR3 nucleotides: TGTGCCATCAGTGACGGGGGAGAGCAGTACTTC.

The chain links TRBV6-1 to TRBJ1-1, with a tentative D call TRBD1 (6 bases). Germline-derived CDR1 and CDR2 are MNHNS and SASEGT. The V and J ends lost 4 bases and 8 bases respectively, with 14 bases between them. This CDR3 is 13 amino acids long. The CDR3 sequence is CASSGTGFQEAFF. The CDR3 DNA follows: TGTGCCAGCAGTGGAACAGGGTTCCAAGAAGCTTTCTTT.

CDR3 residues: CASSFSREAFF. The CDR3, as DNA: TGTGCCAGCAGCTTCTCTAGAGAAGCTTTCTTT. V is TRBV7-9 and J is TRBJ1-1; no firm D call. Deletions cut 3 bases from V and 8 bases from J, with 7 bases between. The CDR3 is 11 residues long. CDR1 SEHNR and CDR2 FQNEAQ come from the germline V gene (reference sequence). The full variable domain, completed using reference TRBV7-9 and TRBJ1-1, is DTGVSQNPRHKITKRGQNVTFRCDPISEHNRLYWYRQTLGQGPEFLTYFQNEAQLEKSRLLSDRFSAERPKGSFSTLEIQRTEQGDSAMYLCASSFSREAFFGQGTRLTVV.

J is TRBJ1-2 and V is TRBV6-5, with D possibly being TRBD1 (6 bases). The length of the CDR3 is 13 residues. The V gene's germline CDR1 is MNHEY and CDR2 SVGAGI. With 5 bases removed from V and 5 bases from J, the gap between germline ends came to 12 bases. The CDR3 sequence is CASSQRGIYGYTF. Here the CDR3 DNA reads TGTGCCAGCAGTCAAAGGGGGATTTATGGCTACACCTTC.

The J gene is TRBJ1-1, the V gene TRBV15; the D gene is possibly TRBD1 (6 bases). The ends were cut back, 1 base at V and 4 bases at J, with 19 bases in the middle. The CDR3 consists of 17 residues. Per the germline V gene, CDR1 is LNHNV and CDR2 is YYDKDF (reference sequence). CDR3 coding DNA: TGTGCCACCAGCAGAGCAACACAGGGACTAAGGTTCACTGAAGCTTTCTTT. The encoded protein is CATSRATQGLRFTEAFF.

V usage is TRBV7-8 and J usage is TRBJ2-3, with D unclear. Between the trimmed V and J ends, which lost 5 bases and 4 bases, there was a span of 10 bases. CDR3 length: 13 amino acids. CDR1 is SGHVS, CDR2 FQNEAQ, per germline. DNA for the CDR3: TGTGCCAGCAGCCCGCGGAGCCCAGATACGCAGTATTTT. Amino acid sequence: CASSPRSPDTQYF.

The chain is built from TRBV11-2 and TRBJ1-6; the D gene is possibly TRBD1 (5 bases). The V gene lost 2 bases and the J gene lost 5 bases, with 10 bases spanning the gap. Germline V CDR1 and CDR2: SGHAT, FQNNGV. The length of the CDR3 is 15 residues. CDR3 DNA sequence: TGTGCCAGCAGCTTAAGGGGCAGGGATAATTCACCCCTCCACTTT. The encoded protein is CASSLRGRDNSPLHF.

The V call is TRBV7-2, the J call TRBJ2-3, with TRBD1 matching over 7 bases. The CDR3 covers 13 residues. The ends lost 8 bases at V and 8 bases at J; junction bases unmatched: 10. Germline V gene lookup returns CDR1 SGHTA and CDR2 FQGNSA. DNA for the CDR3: TGTGCCAGCCAGGGACAGCCGGGCGGTACGCAGTATTTT. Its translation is CASQGQPGGTQYF. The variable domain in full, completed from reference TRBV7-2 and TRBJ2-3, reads GAGVSQSPSNKVTEKGKDVELRCDPISGHTALYWYRQSLGQGLEFLIYFQGNSAPDKSGLPSDRFSAERTGGSVSTLTIQRTQQEDSAVYLCASQGQPGGTQYFGPGTRLTVL.